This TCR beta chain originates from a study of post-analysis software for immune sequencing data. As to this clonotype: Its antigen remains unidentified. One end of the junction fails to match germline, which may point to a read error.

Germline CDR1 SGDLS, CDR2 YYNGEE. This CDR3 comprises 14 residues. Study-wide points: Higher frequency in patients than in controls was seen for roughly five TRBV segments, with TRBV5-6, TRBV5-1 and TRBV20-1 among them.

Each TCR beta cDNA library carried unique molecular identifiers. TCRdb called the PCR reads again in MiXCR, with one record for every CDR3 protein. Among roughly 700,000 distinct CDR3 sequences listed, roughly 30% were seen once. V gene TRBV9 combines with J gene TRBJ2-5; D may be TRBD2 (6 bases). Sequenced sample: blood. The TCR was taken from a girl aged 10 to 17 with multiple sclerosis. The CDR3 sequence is CASSGTGRQGTQYF. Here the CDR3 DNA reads TGTGCCAGCAGCGGCACCGGGAGACAAGGGACCCAGTACTTC. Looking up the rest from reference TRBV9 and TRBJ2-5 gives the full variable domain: DSGVTQTPKHLITATGQRVTLRCSPRSGDLSVYWYQQSLDQGLQFLIQYYNGEERAKGNILERFSAQQFPDLHSELNLSSLELGDSALYFCASSGTGRQGTQYFGPGTRLLVL.